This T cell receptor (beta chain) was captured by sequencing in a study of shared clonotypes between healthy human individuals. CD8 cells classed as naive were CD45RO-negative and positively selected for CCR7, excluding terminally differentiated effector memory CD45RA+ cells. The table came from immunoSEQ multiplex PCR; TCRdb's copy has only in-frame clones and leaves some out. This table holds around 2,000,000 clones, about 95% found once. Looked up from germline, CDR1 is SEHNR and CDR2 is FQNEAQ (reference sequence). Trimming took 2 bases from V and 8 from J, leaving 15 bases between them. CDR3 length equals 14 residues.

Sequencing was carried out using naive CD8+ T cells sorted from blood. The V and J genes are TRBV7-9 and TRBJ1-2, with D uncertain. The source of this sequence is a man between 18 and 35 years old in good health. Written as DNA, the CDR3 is TGTGCCAGCAGCTTAACCAATACAAAGGACGGCTACACCTTC. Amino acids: CASSLTNTKDGYTF.